This T cell receptor beta chain emerged from a study of blood T cell repertoires in COVID-19. Study details: Collection of acute and convalescent COVID-19 samples took place in the United States, Italy and Spain.

CDR1 is LGHDT and CDR2 is YNNKEL in the germline V gene (reference sequence). This CDR3 spans 14 amino acids. V was shortened by 8 bases and J by 4 bases, with 15 bases between the two germline ends. Original methodology: Reference gene primer amplification gave nucleated cell count estimates. The table came from immunoSEQ multiplex PCR; TCRdb's copy has only in-frame clones and leaves some out. V and J calls and clone size come straight from that table; D and trimming were deduced from the DNA. The repertoire holds hundreds of thousands of clones, 84% seen once, with around 18% in the top ten. The chain has TRBV3-1 (or the pseudogene TRBV3-2) and TRBJ1-3; TRBD1 might be the D (6 bases). Sequencing was performed on peripheral blood. The source of this sequence is a woman older than 75 with active or convalescent COVID-19. CDR3 bases: TGTGCCAGCGGCCGTTGGACAGTAGGAAACACCATATATTTT. Its protein is CASGRWTVGNTIYF.